The TCR beta chain under discussion was sequenced for a study of blood T cell repertoires in COVID-19. How the authors handled the data: It was from reference gene primer amplification that nucleated cell counts were estimated. Using immunoSEQ multiplex PCR, the repertoire was profiled, and TCRdb retains in-frame clones only, with some absent. V and J calls and clone size come straight from that table; D and trimming were deduced from the DNA. The repertoire includes hundreds of thousands of clones, roughly four fifths of them detected once, and approximately 4% sits in the top ten. Each participant's cohort was designated according to participant-reported clinical history. During the 2 weeks before they entered the study, exposed participants had met someone with a PCR-confirmed or clinician-diagnosed COVID-19 case. Germline V gene sequence: CDR1 MNHNS, CDR2 SASEGT. The CDR3 runs 17 residues. The ends lost 2 bases at V and 0 bases at J; junction bases unmatched: 7.

J is TRBJ1-5 and V is TRBV6-1; 7 bases align to TRBD1. The receptor comes from a woman in her 40s who had been exposed to COVID-19. The sample was PBMCs or T cells enriched from blood (not recorded which). CDR3 nucleotide sequence: TGTGCCAGCAGTGAATACAGGGGACCTTATAGCAATCAGCCCCAGCATTTT. This gives the protein CASSEYRGPYSNQPQHF.